The 16 T cell receptor beta chains in this list originate from one sample, sequenced in a study of shared clonotypes between healthy human individuals. Assay used: immunoSEQ multiplex PCR; TCRdb lists only in-frame clones, some missing. This sample carries around 2.5 million clones, approximately 93% of them seen once, and the ten largest clones take more than 0.35%. Material: naive CD4+ T cells from PBMCs. The subset denotes: CD45RA+ positively selected. The receptors derive from a man aged 18 to 35 in good health. Some clones in this sample may be carry-over from other donors' samples.

The V and J genes are TRBV7-9 and TRBJ2-3; a weak D match, TRBD2 (5 bases). Germline CDR1 is SEHNR and CDR2 is FQNEAQ (reference sequence). The CDR3 is 16 residues long. Deletions cut 2 bases from V and 1 base from J, with 13 bases between. The CDR3 bases are TGTGCCAGCAGCTTATTTGGGGAGAGTGGCACAGATACGCAGTATTTT. Amino acids: CASSLFGESGTDTQYF.

This clone was observed at least ten times. The chain has TRBV29-1 and TRBJ1-1; TRBD1 agrees at 7 bases. V was clipped by 7 bases and J by 1 base; unmatched bases: 6. CDR3 length: 13 amino acids. Germline CDR1 is SQVTM and CDR2 is ANQGSEA. DNA of the CDR3: TGCAGCGCCAAGACAGGGCGGAACACTGAAGCTTTCTTT. Amino acids: CSAKTGRNTEAFF.

Concerning this clone: The sample holds other DNA sequences that translate to the same CDR3. The chain combines TRBV19 with TRBJ1-2; TRBD1 is a possible D gene (5 bases). Germline V CDR1 and CDR2: LNHDA, SQIVND (reference sequence). CDR3 size: 13 residues. V was cut by 5 bases and J by 2 bases, with 9 bases left in between. CDR3 nucleotide sequence: TGTGCCAGTAGTCGCGCAGGGAACTATGGCTACACCTTC. Its protein product is CASSRAGNYGYTF. The whole variable domain, filled in from reference TRBV19 and TRBJ1-2, reads DGGITQSPKYLFRKEGQNVTLSCEQNLNHDAMYWYRQDPGQGLRLIYYSQIVNDFQKGDIAEGYSVSREKKESFPLTVTSAQKNPTAFYLCASSRAGNYGYTFGSGTRLTVV.

This chain connects TRBV30 to TRBJ1-2; possibly TRBD1 for D (5 bases). The CDR3 consists of 13 residues. CDR1 is GTSNPN and CDR2 is SVGIG in the germline V gene (reference sequence). V lost 0 bases and J 7 bases, leaving 12 bases between the germline ends. CDR3 DNA sequence: TGTGCCTGGAGTGTCCCAGGGCCGAGTGGCTACACCTTC. The encoded protein is CAWSVPGPSGYTF.

This clone was counted once. The chain links TRBV2 to TRBJ2-1; tentative D call: TRBD1 (7 bases). Trimming pared 6 bases from V and 8 bases from J, leaving 23 bases between. There are 16 residues in the CDR3. The germline V gene encodes CDR1 SNHLY and CDR2 FYNNEI. The CDR3 DNA reads TGTGCCAGCAGCCCCAGGGGGACCGGGAGCGGTGATGAGCAGTTCTTC. This codes for CASSPRGTGSGDEQFF.

This sequence joins TRBV6-1 and TRBJ1-3; 7 nucleotides match TRBD1. The CDR3 length is 13 residues. The V segment lost 7 bases and the J segment 0 bases; nucleotides outside the gene matches: 0. Germline lookup yields CDR1 MNHNS and CDR2 SASEGT. In nucleotides, the CDR3 is TGTGCCAGCACAGGGGGCTCTGGAAACACCATATATTTT. This encodes CASTGGSGNTIYF.

This clone is a singleton in its sample. This sequence joins TRBV4-1 and TRBJ2-7, with 8 bases that match TRBD2. Germline-derived CDR1 and CDR2 are MGHRA and YSYEKL. The CDR3 runs to 15 residues. Trimming cost V 0 bases and J 3 bases; bases outside gene matches: 4. The CDR3 region has the DNA TGCGCCAGCAGCCAAGATCAGCGGGAGTTCTACGAGCAGTACTTC. Its protein product is CASSQDQREFYEQYF.

V and J are TRBV7-2 and TRBJ2-3; a possible D gene is TRBD2 (7 bases). V was pared by 5 bases and J by 14 bases, with 29 bases between. Germline CDR1 is SGHTA and CDR2 is FQGNSA. The CDR3 runs 16 residues. The CDR3 reads CASSPRSGLKQGRPYF. CDR3 DNA: TGTGCCAGCAGCCCCCGTAGCGGGCTCAAACAGGGTCGGCCGTATTTT.

V gene TRBV9 combines with J gene TRBJ2-2, with TRBD2 matching over 10 bases. CDR1 SGDLS and CDR2 YYNGEE come from the germline V gene. The CDR3 sequence is 16 residues long. V dropped 1 base and J dropped 6; count of bases not matched to a gene: 6. The CDR3 DNA reads as TGTGCCAGCAGCGTAAGCCTAGCGGGAGAAGCCGGGGAGCTGTTTTTT. Encoded protein: CASSVSLAGEAGELFF. Full variable domain (outside the CDR3, taken from reference TRBV9 and TRBJ2-2): DSGVTQTPKHLITATGQRVTLRCSPRSGDLSVYWYQQSLDQGLQFLIQYYNGEERAKGNILERFSAQQFPDLHSELNLSSLELGDSALYFCASSVSLAGEAGELFFGEGSRLTVL.

On this clone itself: The sample holds other DNA sequences that translate to the same CDR3. The J gene is TRBJ1-1, the V gene TRBV5-1, with D perhaps matching TRBD1 (5 bases). Germline V gene lookup returns CDR1 SGHRS and CDR2 YFSETQ. The CDR3 consists of 14 residues. V lost 1 base, J lost 2 bases, and 9 bases lay in between. CDR3 nucleotides: TGCGCCAGCAGCTTGTGGCAGGGAAACACTGAAGCTTTCTTT. Translation: CASSLWQGNTEAFF.

The DNA for the CDR3 is TGTGCCAGCAGCGTAGTTGACGGCAGATCCACAGATACGCAGTATTTT. Protein: CASSVVDGRSTDTQYF. The chain links TRBV9 to TRBJ2-3; D not resolved. V lost 0 bases, J lost 2 bases, and 13 bases lay in between. This CDR3 comprises 16 residues. Germline lookup yields CDR1 SGDLS and CDR2 YYNGEE. The full variable domain, completed using reference TRBV9 and TRBJ2-3, is DSGVTQTPKHLITATGQRVTLRCSPRSGDLSVYWYQQSLDQGLQFLIQYYNGEERAKGNILERFSAQQFPDLHSELNLSSLELGDSALYFCASSVVDGRSTDTQYFGPGTRLTVL.

The chain joins TRBV27 to TRBJ1-2; D uncertain. This CDR3 spans 21 amino acids. Germline V gives CDR1 MNHEY, CDR2 SMNVEV (reference sequence). The V gene lost 0 bases and the J gene lost 4 bases, with 30 bases spanning the gap. This CDR3 reads CASSLSLSSPRGVYPGYGYTF. CDR3 DNA sequence: TGTGCCAGCAGTTTATCGTTATCTTCACCCCGTGGGGTATACCCAGGCTATGGCTACACCTTC.

On this clone: Other DNA sequences within the sample encode an identical CDR3. V and J are TRBV28 and TRBJ2-7; no firm D call. CDR3 size: 14 residues. Deletions cut 3 bases from V and 2 bases from J, with 11 bases between. CDR1 and CDR2 from the germline V gene are MDHEN and SYDVKM. CDR3 in DNA: TGTGCCAGCAGTTTTAGACGCGCGGCCTACGAGCAGTACTTC. Translation gives CASSFRRAAYEQYF.

Remarks on this clone: Other DNA sequences within the sample encode an identical CDR3. The V and J genes are TRBV27 and TRBJ1-4, with 7 bases fitting TRBD1. This CDR3 is 15 amino acids long. CDR1 and CDR2 from the germline V gene are MNHEY and SMNVEV (reference sequence). The ends lost 5 bases at V and 3 bases at J; junction bases unmatched: 6. CDR3 nucleotide sequence: TGTGCCAGCAGTCCGACAGGGAGAGCTAATGAAAAACTGTTTTTT. Residues: CASSPTGRANEKLFF.

The chain has TRBV5-1 and TRBJ2-7; a possible D gene is TRBD2 (6 bases). V gave up 2 bases and J gave up 2 bases, with 20 bases separating them. Germline CDR1 is SGHRS and CDR2 is YFSETQ. This CDR3 comprises 17 residues. The CDR3 region is CASSLTPPGTGTYEQYF. In DNA form, the CDR3 reads TGCGCCAGCAGCTTAACCCCCCCCGGGACTGGGACCTACGAGCAGTACTTC.

This clone was picked up one time. The gene calls are TRBV11-2 and TRBJ2-3; D gene ambiguous. CDR3 size: 11 residues. CDR1 and CDR2 (germline): SGHAT, FQNNGV. Trimming pared 5 bases from V and 10 bases from J, leaving 10 bases between. CDR3 sequence reads: CASSSSGAQYF. The CDR3 DNA reads as TGTGCCAGCAGCAGTTCTGGGGCGCAGTATTTT.